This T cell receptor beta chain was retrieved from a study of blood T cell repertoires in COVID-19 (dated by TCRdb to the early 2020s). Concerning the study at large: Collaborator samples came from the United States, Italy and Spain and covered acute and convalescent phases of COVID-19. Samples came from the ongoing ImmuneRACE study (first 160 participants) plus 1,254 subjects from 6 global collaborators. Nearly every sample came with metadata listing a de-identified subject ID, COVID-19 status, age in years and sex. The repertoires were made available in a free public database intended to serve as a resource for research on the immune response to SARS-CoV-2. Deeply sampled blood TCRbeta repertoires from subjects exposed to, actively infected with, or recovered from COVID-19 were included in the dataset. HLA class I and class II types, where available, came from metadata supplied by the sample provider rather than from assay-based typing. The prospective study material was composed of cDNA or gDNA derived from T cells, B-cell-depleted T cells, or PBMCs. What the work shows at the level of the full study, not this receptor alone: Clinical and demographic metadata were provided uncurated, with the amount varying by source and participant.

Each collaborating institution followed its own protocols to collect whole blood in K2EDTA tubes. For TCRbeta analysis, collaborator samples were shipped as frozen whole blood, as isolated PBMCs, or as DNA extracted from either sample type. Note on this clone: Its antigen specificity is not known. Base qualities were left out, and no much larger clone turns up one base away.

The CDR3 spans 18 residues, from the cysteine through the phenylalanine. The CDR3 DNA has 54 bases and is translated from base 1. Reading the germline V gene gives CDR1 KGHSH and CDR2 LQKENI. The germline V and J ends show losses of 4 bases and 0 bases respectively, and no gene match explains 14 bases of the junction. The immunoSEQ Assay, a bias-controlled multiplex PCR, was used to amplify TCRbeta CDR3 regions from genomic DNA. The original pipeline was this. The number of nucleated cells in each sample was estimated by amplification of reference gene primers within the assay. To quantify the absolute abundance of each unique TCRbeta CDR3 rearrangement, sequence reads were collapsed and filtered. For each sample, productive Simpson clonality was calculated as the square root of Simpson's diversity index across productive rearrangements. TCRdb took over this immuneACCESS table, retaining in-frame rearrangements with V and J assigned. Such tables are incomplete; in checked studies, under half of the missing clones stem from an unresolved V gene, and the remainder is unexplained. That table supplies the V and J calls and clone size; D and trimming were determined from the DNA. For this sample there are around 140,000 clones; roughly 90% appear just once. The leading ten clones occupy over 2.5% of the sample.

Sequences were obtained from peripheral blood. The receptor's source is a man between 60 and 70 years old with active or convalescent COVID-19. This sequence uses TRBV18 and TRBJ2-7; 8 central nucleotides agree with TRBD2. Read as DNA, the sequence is TGTGCCAGCTCACGAGCTCCGACCCTGAGCGGGGGCTCCTACGAGCAGTACTTC. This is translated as CASSRAPTLSGGSYEQYF.